This T cell receptor (beta chain) was identified in a study of blood T cell repertoires in COVID-19. The germline CDR1 and CDR2 sequences are SGHTA and FQGNSA. This CDR3 contains 19 residues. After removal of 0 bases from V and 0 bases from J, the junction contained 7 bases not matched to a gene. TCRdb keeps only in-frame clones here, not all; method: immunoSEQ multiplex PCR. The sample lists over 70,000 clones; roughly three quarters were seen once. The V gene is TRBV7-2, the J gene TRBJ2-7; 14 positions agree with TRBD2. The sequenced material came from peripheral blood. This sequence originates from an elderly woman with acute or convalescent COVID-19. This chain's CDR3 is CASSLAPGLAGASSYEQYF. CDR3 sequence (DNA): TGTGCCAGCAGCTTAGCGCCGGGACTAGCGGGGGCTAGCTCCTACGAGCAGTACTTC. Complete variable domain (other parts from reference TRBV7-2 and TRBJ2-7): GAGVSQSPSNKVTEKGKDVELRCDPISGHTALYWYRQSLGQGLEFLIYFQGNSAPDKSGLPSDRFSAERTGGSVSTLTIQRTQQEDSAVYLCASSLAPGLAGASSYEQYFGPGTRLTVT.